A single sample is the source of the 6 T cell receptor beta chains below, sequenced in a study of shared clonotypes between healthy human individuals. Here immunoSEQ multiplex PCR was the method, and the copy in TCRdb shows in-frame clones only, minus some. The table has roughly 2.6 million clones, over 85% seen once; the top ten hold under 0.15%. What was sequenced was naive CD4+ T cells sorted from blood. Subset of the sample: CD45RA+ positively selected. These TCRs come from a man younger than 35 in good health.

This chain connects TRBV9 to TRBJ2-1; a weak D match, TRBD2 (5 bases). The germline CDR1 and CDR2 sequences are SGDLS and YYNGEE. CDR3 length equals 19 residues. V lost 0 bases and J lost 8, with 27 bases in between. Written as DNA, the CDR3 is TGTGCCAGCAGCGTAGAGGGCGGTAGCGACACCCCCCGTCCGGATGAGCAGTTCTTC. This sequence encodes CASSVEGGSDTPRPDEQFF.

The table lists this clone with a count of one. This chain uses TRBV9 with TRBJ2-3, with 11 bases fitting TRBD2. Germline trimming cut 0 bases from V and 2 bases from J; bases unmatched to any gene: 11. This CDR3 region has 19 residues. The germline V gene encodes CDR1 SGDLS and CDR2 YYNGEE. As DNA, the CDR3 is TGTGCCAGCAGCGTAGATCCTAGCGGGGGGCCCGGATACACAGATACGCAGTATTTT. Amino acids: CASSVDPSGGPGYTDTQYF.

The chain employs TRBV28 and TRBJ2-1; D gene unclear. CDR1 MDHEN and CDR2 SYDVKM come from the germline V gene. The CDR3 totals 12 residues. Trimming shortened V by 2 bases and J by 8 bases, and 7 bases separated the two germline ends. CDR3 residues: CASSLNRDEQFF. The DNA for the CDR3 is TGTGCCAGCAGTTTAAACCGAGATGAGCAGTTCTTC.

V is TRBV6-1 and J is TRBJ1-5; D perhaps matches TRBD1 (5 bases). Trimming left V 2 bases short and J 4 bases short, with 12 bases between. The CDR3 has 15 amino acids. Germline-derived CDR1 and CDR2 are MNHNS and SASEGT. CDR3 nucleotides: TGTGCCAGCAGTGAAATGGCACAGGTTAATCAGCCCCAGCATTTT. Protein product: CASSEMAQVNQPQHF.

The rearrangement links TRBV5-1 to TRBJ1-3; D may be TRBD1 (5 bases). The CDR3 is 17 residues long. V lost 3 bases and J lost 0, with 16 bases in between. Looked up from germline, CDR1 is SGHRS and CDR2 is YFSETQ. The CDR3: CASSSGAGPFSGNTIYF. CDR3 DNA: TGCGCCAGCAGCTCGGGTGCAGGGCCCTTCTCTGGAAACACCATATATTTT.

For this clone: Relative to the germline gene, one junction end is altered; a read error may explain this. CDR3 bases: TGTGCCAGCAGCCTAGAGGCTAGCGGGGGCCTTTACAATGAGCAGTTCTTC. Translation: CASSLEASGGLYNEQFF. This chain connects TRBV11-3 to TRBJ2-1; the match to TRBD2 covers 10 bases. Germline CDR1 is SGHNT and CDR2 is YENEEA. The CDR3 covers 17 residues. The full variable domain, in which reference TRBV11-3 and TRBJ2-1 provide the parts outside the CDR3, is EAGVVQSPRYKIIEKKQPVAFWCNPISGHNTLYWYLQNLGQGPELLIRYENEEAVDDSQLPKDRFSAERLKGVDSTLKIQPAELGDSAVYLCASSLEASGGLYNEQFFGPGTRLTVL.